This section outlines one T cell receptor beta chain sequence together with its context. The antigen this receptor binds is unknown. Base-call qualities are not available, and no considerably larger clone is one nucleotide away. High-throughput TCRbeta CDR3 sequencing of frozen genomic DNA was performed by immunoSEQ, including PCR amplification, mapping, bias correction and internal controls. Processing in the source paper ran as follows. Productive rearrangements were kept, and unique TCRbeta sequences were defined by CDR3 nucleotide sequence plus V and J gene. For classification of a sequence as donor-reactive, at least 5-fold expansion in CFSE-low cells relative to unstimulated pre-transplant cells and a frequency of at least 0.01% were required. Minimum frequency thresholds were set for each subject based on the unstimulated sample with the lowest template count, ensuring at least 90% detection power. Jensen-Shannon divergence between the top 1000 TCRbeta sequences after and before transplant was used to measure repertoire turnover. Changes in detection of donor-reactive sequences were assessed with two-sided Fisher's exact tests. Here the immuneACCESS table is served through TCRdb, limited to in-frame sequences with V and J called. Missing clones are a known gap in these copies; in checked studies unresolved V genes cover under half, and the rest lacks a known reason. Clonal size and the V and J genes are those of that table, whereas D and trimming came from the DNA. Recorded for this sample are roughly 120,000 clones; 90% of them occurred a single time. The ten largest clones add up to approximately 0.78% of the sample.

This sample was taken from a study of T cell clones after liver transplantation (dated by TCRdb to between 2019 and 2020). Study-wide context: ITN030ST, the source of the samples, was a randomized trial that attempted immunosuppression withdrawal within 2 years of liver transplantation. After a pre-transplant mixed lymphocyte reaction, TCRbeta sequencing was used to pinpoint donor-reactive T cell clones, which were subsequently tracked in post-transplant blood. Third party-reactive TCRbeta sequences were also identified from pre-transplant MLRs to serve as an antigen-independent comparator for donor-reactive sequences. Of the eight recipients, three were HCV-positive, while the remaining recipients had been transplanted for non-autoimmune, non-viral indications. Until randomization at 12-24 months post-transplant, subjects were given standard immunosuppression, with no induction therapy. Tolerance was defined as complete immunosuppression withdrawal for at least one year with no rise in liver enzymes beyond twice the upper limit of normal. Blood samples were collected pre-transplant, pre-randomization before withdrawal, and post-randomization after either full withdrawal or failed withdrawal. Of the 8 liver transplant recipients making up the studied cohort, 3 were classified as tolerant and 5 as non-tolerant. Summary of the overall study and its limitations: In most of the 8 subjects, regardless of tolerance or HCV status, circulating donor-reactive CD4 TCRbeta sequences dropped significantly post-transplant. The decline in donor-reactive sequences exceeded the decline in third party-reactive sequences, suggesting partial antigen-specific deletion that was unrelated to withdrawal success. After accounting for repertoire turnover, donor-reactive detection was significantly reduced in 7 of 8 subjects for CD4 and 8 of 8 for CD8. In a couple of subjects, low numbers of available donor cells limited the measurable donor-reactive repertoire. Since no allograft tissue specimens were available, donor-reactive T cells may have migrated into the graft instead of being deleted. The conclusions were considered preliminary, being limited by small, heterogeneous patient numbers and non-standardized post-transplant time points.

Via the germline V gene (reference sequence), CDR1 is SEHNR and CDR2 FQNEAQ. Including the terminal cysteine and phenylalanine, the CDR3 comprises 14 residues. Of the read, only the CDR3 DNA is kept; its 42 bases are in frame from base 1. Cut back by 4 bases and 1 base, the V and J ends lie 11 bases apart. Thawed unstimulated PBMCs were stained for CD3, CD4 and CD8 and FACS-sorted into CD3+CD4+ and CD3+CD8+ populations. All 8 studied subjects were randomized to immunosuppression withdrawal. The Qiagen DNeasy Blood and Tissue Kit was used for isolation of genomic DNA. In this chain, TRBV7-9 is recombined with TRBJ2-7; a weak D assignment points to TRBD2 (6 bases agree). The specimen was CD4+ T cells from blood, collected 12 months after liver transplant. The clonotype was recovered from a human patient who received a liver transplant. Post transplant, some T cells may arise from the graft donor. CDR3 sequence: CASSSTGLSYEQYF. The DNA is as follows: TGTGCCAGCAGCTCGACCGGACTATCCTACGAGCAGTACTTC.